The T cell receptor (beta chain) under discussion was sequenced for a study of CD8+ T cells in alopecia areata. As the sequencing template, cDNA was produced by extracting RNA and reverse transcribing it. The repertoire was sequenced with immunoSEQ multiplex PCR; TCRdb's copy has only in-frame clones and lacks some. The sample has about 210,000 clones, 35% to 40% seen once. Indicated treatment: oral pan-JAK inhibitor, 5-10 mg twice daily. In its sample, this clone was seen a few times. Per the germline V gene, CDR1 is SGHRS and CDR2 is YFSETQ. V shed 4 bases and J shed 8 bases, with 16 bases lying between them. The CDR3 covers 14 residues.

The starting material was CD4+ T cells sorted from blood, obtained at week 34, from a patient treated with tofacitinib. This chain joins TRBV5-1 and TRBJ1-5; the D gene is possibly TRBD1 (6 bases). The sequence was collected from a human donor with alopecia areata. CDR3 protein: CASSLTGLEEPQHF. The DNA for the CDR3 is TGCGCCAGCAGCCTGACAGGACTAGAGGAGCCCCAGCATTTT.